A single sample gave rise to the 31 T cell receptor beta chains below, sequenced in a study of blood T cell repertoires in COVID-19. Produced via immunoSEQ multiplex PCR; TCRdb's table is partial and in-frame only. The data contain 200,000 to 250,000 clones, approximately 83% of them singletons. Specimen: peripheral blood. The receptors derive from a man aged 30 to 39 who had recovered from COVID-19.

This clone was picked up one time. The chain is built from TRBV7-2 and TRBJ2-7; a possible D gene is TRBD2 (6 bases). V dropped 1 base and J dropped 8 bases, with 15 bases sitting between them. The CDR3 consists of 14 residues. Germline CDR1 is SGHTA and CDR2 is FQGNSA. The CDR3 DNA sequence: TGTGCCAGCAGCTTAGGGGACTCCCAACGACAGCAGTACTTC. This gives the protein CASSLGDSQRQQYF.

This clone was counted only a few times. The chain couples TRBV5-1 to TRBJ1-2, with unresolved D. V lost 0 bases to trimming and J lost 6 bases, with 15 bases between them. Germline V gene lookup returns CDR1 SGHRS and CDR2 YFSETQ. This CDR3 region has 15 residues. The CDR3 region has the DNA TGCGCCAGCAGCTTGGAAGGAGGTCTCTACCATGGCTACACCTTC. Its translation: CASSLEGGLYHGYTF. The full variable domain, in which reference TRBV5-1 and TRBJ1-2 provide the parts outside the CDR3, is KAGVTQTPRYLIKTRGQQVTLSCSPISGHRSVSWYQQTPGQGLQFLFEYFSETQRNKGNFPGRFSGRQFSNSRSEMNVSTLELGDSALYLCASSLEGGLYHGYTFGSGTRLTVV.

This clone was detected only once. The chain has TRBV5-4 and TRBJ2-3; 10 bases map to TRBD2. The ends lost 7 bases at V and 1 base at J; junction bases unmatched: 9. This CDR3 contains 16 residues. Germline CDR1 and CDR2: SGHNT and YYREEE (reference sequence). CDR3 sequence reads: CASSSGGAKGTDTQYF. The CDR3 nucleotides read TGTGCCAGCTCCAGCGGGGGGGCCAAGGGCACAGATACGCAGTATTTT.

Remarks on this clone: Other DNA sequences from this sample encode an identical CDR3 as well. The chain uses TRBV29-1 and TRBJ1-5; D not certain. Per the germline V gene, CDR1 is SQVTM and CDR2 is ANQGSEA. The CDR3 has 13 residues. The V gene lost 4 bases and the J gene lost 0 bases, with 7 bases spanning the gap. CDR3 in amino acids: CSVAENSNQPQHF. In DNA form, the CDR3 reads TGCAGCGTTGCCGAGAATAGCAATCAGCCCCAGCATTTT.

V usage is TRBV5-4 and J usage is TRBJ2-2; TRBD1 is a possible D gene (7 bases). Between the trimmed V and J ends, which lost 4 bases and 0 bases, there was a span of 19 bases. The CDR3 spans 18 residues. Germline values: CDR1 SGHNT, CDR2 YYREEE (reference sequence). As DNA, the CDR3 is TGTGCCAGCAGCACCGGATTGGGCGGGACAGCGAACACCGGGGAGCTGTTTTTT. Protein sequence: CASSTGLGGTANTGELFF.

The V gene is TRBV6-5, the J gene TRBJ2-3; a possible D gene is TRBD2 (5 bases). CDR1 is MNHEY and CDR2 is SVGAGI in the germline V gene. This CDR3 has 14 residues. The germline V and J ends were trimmed by 7 bases and 0 bases, with 11 bases remaining between them. The CDR3 bases are TGTGCCAGCAAATGGGAGAAGAGCACAGATACGCAGTATTTT. This codes for CASKWEKSTDTQYF.

The CDR3 sequence: CASSRGWDYGYTF. CDR3 nucleotides: TGTGCCAGCAGCCGGGGGTGGGACTATGGCTACACCTTC. This rearrangement joins TRBV6-5 to TRBJ1-2; D is possibly TRBD1 (5 bases). Germline CDR1 is MNHEY and CDR2 is SVGAGI. V lost 6 bases to trimming and J lost 3 bases, with 11 bases between them. This CDR3 is built from 13 residues.

The chain links TRBV10-1 to TRBJ2-3, with 10 bases identical to TRBD2. The CDR3 extends over 15 amino acids. J gave up 5 bases and V 6 bases, and 8 bases lay outside the gene matches. Germline CDR1 WNHNN, CDR2 SYGVQD (reference sequence). The CDR3 sequence is CASSITSGAIDTQYF. CDR3 nucleotides: TGCGCCAGCAGCATTACTAGCGGGGCTATAGATACGCAGTATTTT.

The chain employs TRBV6-5 and TRBJ2-5; D perhaps matches TRBD2 (5 bases). CDR1 is MNHEY, CDR2 SVGAGI, per germline. V dropped 8 bases and J dropped 9 bases, with 22 bases sitting between them. CDR3 size: 14 residues. CDR3 sequence reads: CASSGRQAIGAQYF. In DNA form, the CDR3 reads TGTGCCAGCTCGGGCCGGCAGGCAATCGGGGCCCAGTACTTC.

The V gene is TRBV5-4, the J gene TRBJ1-2; D is uncertain. The germline CDR1 and CDR2 sequences are SGHNT and YYREEE (reference sequence). The CDR3 consists of 15 residues. The V and J ends lost 4 bases and 4 bases respectively, with 17 bases between them. The CDR3 nucleotides read TGTGCCAGCAGCGCGGGTCGGCCCCGACTCTATGGCTACACCTTC. Translating it yields CASSAGRPRLYGYTF.

The V gene is TRBV19, the J gene TRBJ2-3, with TRBD2 as a possible D gene (5 bases). V lost 6 bases to trimming and J lost 1 base, with 11 bases between them. The CDR3 is made up of 14 amino acids. Germline V gene lookup returns CDR1 LNHDA and CDR2 SQIVND (reference sequence). This CDR3 is CASSHGEGTDTQYF. The DNA for the CDR3 is TGTGCCAGTAGCCACGGGGAAGGCACAGATACGCAGTATTTT. The full variable domain, its missing parts supplied by reference TRBV19 and TRBJ2-3, is DGGITQSPKYLFRKEGQNVTLSCEQNLNHDAMYWYRQDPGQGLRLIYYSQIVNDFQKGDIAEGYSVSREKKESFPLTVTSAQKNPTAFYLCASSHGEGTDTQYFGPGTRLTVL.

This clone was recorded a few times. The V gene is TRBV21-1, the J gene TRBJ2-7; the table's D call of TRBD1 was not tested on the DNA. TRBV21-1 is a listed pseudogene. This CDR3 region has 13 residues. CDR3 sequence reads: CASTNLPGYEQYF. In nucleotides, the CDR3 is TGTGCCAGCACCAACCTTCCAGGGTACGAGCAGTACTTC.

This chain uses TRBV11-2 with TRBJ2-3, with D possibly being TRBD1 (6 bases). CDR1 and CDR2 (germline): SGHAT, FQNNGV. CDR3 size: 15 residues. Trimming took off 5 bases at V and 4 bases at J, with 16 bases between the two ends. CDR3 protein: CASSQQTDRADTQYF. The CDR3 nucleotides read TGTGCCAGCAGCCAACAGACGGACAGAGCAGATACGCAGTATTTT.

The CDR3 DNA reads TGCGCCAGCGGGGAGACAGGGAGTGGCTACACCTTC. This gives the protein CASGETGSGYTF. The chain links TRBV5-1 to TRBJ1-2; 7 positions agree with TRBD1. The V and J ends lost 7 bases and 7 bases, in that order; junction bases with no gene match: 7. Germline V gene lookup returns CDR1 SGHRS and CDR2 YFSETQ. The CDR3 is made up of 12 amino acids. Using reference TRBV5-1 and TRBJ1-2 for the parts outside the CDR3, the full variable domain is KAGVTQTPRYLIKTRGQQVTLSCSPISGHRSVSWYQQTPGQGLQFLFEYFSETQRNKGNFPGRFSGRQFSNSRSEMNVSTLELGDSALYLCASGETGSGYTFGSGTRLTVV.

The gene calls are TRBV29-1 and TRBJ1-1, with D maybe TRBD1 (5 bases). This CDR3 comprises 12 residues. Germline assignment: CDR1 SQVTM and CDR2 ANQGSEA. V was shortened by 4 bases and J by 3 bases, with 9 bases between the two germline ends. The CDR3 DNA reads as TGCAGCGTTGTTGGGGCGGACACTGAAGCTTTCTTT. Protein: CSVVGADTEAFF.

V is TRBV7-9 and J is TRBJ1-5; no reliable D call. The germline V gene encodes CDR1 SEHNR and CDR2 FQNEAQ (reference sequence). The CDR3 extends over 13 amino acids. Trimming pared 2 bases from V and 6 bases from J, leaving 8 bases between. CDR3 protein: CASSLNEVQPQHF. CDR3 bases: TGTGCCAGCAGCTTAAACGAGGTTCAGCCCCAGCATTTT. Supplemented by reference TRBV7-9 and TRBJ1-5, the full variable domain reads DTGVSQNPRHKITKRGQNVTFRCDPISEHNRLYWYRQTLGQGPEFLTYFQNEAQLEKSRLLSDRFSAERPKGSFSTLEIQRTEQGDSAMYLCASSLNEVQPQHFGDGTRLSIL.

The chain links TRBV6-5 to TRBJ1-2, with D unclear. The CDR3 extends over 13 amino acids. Germline V CDR1 and CDR2: MNHEY, SVGAGI. Deletions cut 3 bases from V and 4 bases from J, with 9 bases between. CDR3 bases: TGTGCCAGCAGTTATTCGAGTCTCTATGGCTACACCTTC. The encoded protein is CASSYSSLYGYTF.

The rearrangement joins TRBV4-1 to TRBJ2-7; 7 bases line up with TRBD2. The trim removed 0 bases at V and 6 bases at J, leaving 14 bases unmatched. Looked up from germline, CDR1 is MGHRA and CDR2 is YSYEKL. This CDR3 is built from 17 residues. The CDR3 nucleotides are TGCGCCAGCAGCCAAGATCGCGGCGCGGGAGTCTTGTCCGAGCAGTACTTC. As protein: CASSQDRGAGVLSEQYF.

In this sample, this clone turned up once. The rearrangement links TRBV6-4 to TRBJ2-1; D gene unclear. V lost 4 bases to trimming and J lost 0 bases, with 13 bases between them. The CDR3 is 16 residues long. Germline V gene sequence: CDR1 MRHNA, CDR2 SNTAGT. CDR3 coding DNA: TGTGCCAGCAGTGTATTCACTGTGAGCTCCTACAATGAGCAGTTCTTC. It encodes CASSVFTVSSYNEQFF.

The genes are TRBV13 and TRBJ1-4; 7 positions agree with TRBD1. Per germline, CDR1 PRHDT and CDR2 FYEKMQ (reference sequence). The V segment lost 4 bases and the J segment 2 bases; nucleotides outside the gene matches: 4. The CDR3 length is 15 residues. CDR3 residues: CASSYRGGTNEKLFF. In DNA form, the CDR3 reads TGTGCCAGCAGCTATAGAGGGGGCACTAATGAAAAACTGTTTTTT.

This clone has only one observation. The chain combines TRBV12-3 or TRBV12-4 with TRBJ1-2, with 7 bases fitting TRBD1. The CDR3 covers 13 residues. V dropped 8 bases and J dropped 5; count of bases not matched to a gene: 8. The CDR3 DNA is TGTGCCAGCGGGGTCGACAGGGAATATGGCTACACCTTC. This codes for CASGVDREYGYTF.

The CDR3 is CASSGRGGGEELFF. The DNA of the CDR3 is TGTGCCAGCAGCGGCAGAGGCGGGGGCGAGGAGCTGTTTTTT. The V call is TRBV7-2, the J call TRBJ2-2, with D perhaps matching TRBD2 (7 bases). The CDR3 totals 14 residues. Germline loops: CDR1 SGHTA, CDR2 FQGNSA. Trimming shortened V by 5 bases and J by 10 bases, and 17 bases separated the two germline ends.

The chain has TRBV27 and TRBJ1-5; the D gene is possibly TRBD1 (5 bases). Trimming shortened V by 0 bases and J by 2 bases, and 17 bases separated the two germline ends. This CDR3 spans 18 amino acids. Germline V lookup: CDR1 MNHEY, CDR2 SMNVEV (reference sequence). The CDR3 protein is CASSLSPRRVDGNQPQHF. The CDR3 region has the DNA TGTGCCAGCAGTTTATCCCCTCGCAGGGTCGACGGCAATCAGCCCCAGCATTTT.

The chain couples TRBV6-5 to TRBJ2-7; 7 nucleotides match TRBD1. Trimming took 4 bases from V and 3 from J; bases not matched to a gene: 3. Germline V gene data show CDR1 as MNHEY and CDR2 as SVGAGI. The CDR3 runs 13 residues. The CDR3 coding sequence is TGTGCCAGCAGTTTACGACAGGGCTACGAGCAGTACGTC. Translation gives CASSLRQGYEQYV.

The chain combines TRBV2 with TRBJ2-7; possible D gene TRBD1, 6 bases. Germline CDR1 SNHLY, CDR2 FYNNEI. V dropped 6 bases and J dropped 2 bases, with 11 bases sitting between them. The CDR3 is made up of 13 amino acids. The DNA of the CDR3 is TGTGCCAGCAGAGCGACAGGAACCTACGAGCAGTACGTC. It encodes CASRATGTYEQYV.

There are a few counts of this clone. The chain links TRBV28 to TRBJ1-6; D perhaps matches TRBD1 (6 bases). From germline, CDR1 is MDHEN and CDR2 SYDVKM. The CDR3 spans 16 residues. V was cut by 3 bases and J by 5 bases, with 14 bases left in between. For the CDR3, the DNA is TGTGCCAGCAGTTTCTTACAGGGATTTCATAATTCACCCCTCCACTTT. It specifies CASSFLQGFHNSPLHF.

The CDR3 spells CATQGAGPYEQYF. CDR3 in DNA: TGTGCCACCCAGGGGGCAGGTCCCTACGAGCAGTACTTC. The chain joins TRBV10-3 to TRBJ2-7; 8 positions match TRBD1. V lost 10 bases, J lost 2 bases, and 7 bases stayed unmatched. The CDR3 runs to 13 residues. Germline CDR1 and CDR2: ENHRY and SYGVKD.

This clone was detected only once. The chain links TRBV6-5 to TRBJ2-7; possible D gene TRBD1, 6 bases. Trimming removed 4 bases from V and 3 bases from J, with 13 bases in between. CDR3 length equals 14 residues. Germline-derived CDR1 and CDR2 are MNHEY and SVGAGI. The CDR3 bases are TGTGCCAGCAGTTGGGGTGGGGGCAGCTACGAGCAGTACTTC. This gives the protein CASSWGGGSYEQYF.

The CDR3 DNA follows: TGTGCCAGCAGTGGCCGCCGGAGAAACTCTAACTATGGCTACACCTTC. Translation: CASSGRRRNSNYGYTF. This chain links TRBV6-2 or TRBV6-3 with TRBJ1-2; the D is unclear. V was clipped by 5 bases and J by 0 bases, with 16 bases between them. The V gene's germline CDR1 is MNHEY and CDR2 SVGEGT. The CDR3 runs to 16 residues.

The rearrangement uses TRBV6-1 and TRBJ1-1; D unresolved. The CDR3 has 15 amino acids. Germline V lookup: CDR1 MNHNS, CDR2 SASEGT. Deletions cut 3 bases from V and 5 bases from J, with 16 bases between. CDR3: CASSDLGRSITEAFF. The DNA of the CDR3 is TGTGCCAGCAGTGACCTTGGGCGCTCGATTACTGAAGCTTTCTTT.

The V gene is TRBV7-9, the J gene TRBJ1-1, with D unresolved. This CDR3 is 12 amino acids long. Germline CDR1 and CDR2: SEHNR and FQNEAQ (reference sequence). Trimming pared 3 bases from V and 5 bases from J, leaving 7 bases between. In DNA, the CDR3 is TGTGCCAGCAGCTTTGGGCGTACTGAAGCTTTCTTT. Translating gives CASSFGRTEAFF.